This T cell receptor beta chain was recovered during a study of cytomegalovirus exposure and HLA in healthy donors. The germline CDR1 and CDR2 sequences are LNHDA and SQIVND (reference sequence). Trimming took 6 bases from V and 0 from J, leaving 9 bases between them. This CDR3 spans 14 amino acids. The PCR had 60 Vbeta and 13 Jbeta primers. The repertoire was sequenced with immunoSEQ multiplex PCR; TCRdb's copy has only in-frame clones and lacks some. The data include roughly 140,000 clones; the top ten clones carry about 2.5%. The sequenced sample consisted of PBMCs. The source is a man in his forties in good health and CMV-seronegative. The V gene is TRBV19, the J gene TRBJ1-5; TRBD1 might be the D (5 bases). The CDR3: CASRGETSNQPQHF. Here the CDR3 DNA reads TGTGCCAGTAGAGGGGAAACTAGCAATCAGCCCCAGCATTTT.